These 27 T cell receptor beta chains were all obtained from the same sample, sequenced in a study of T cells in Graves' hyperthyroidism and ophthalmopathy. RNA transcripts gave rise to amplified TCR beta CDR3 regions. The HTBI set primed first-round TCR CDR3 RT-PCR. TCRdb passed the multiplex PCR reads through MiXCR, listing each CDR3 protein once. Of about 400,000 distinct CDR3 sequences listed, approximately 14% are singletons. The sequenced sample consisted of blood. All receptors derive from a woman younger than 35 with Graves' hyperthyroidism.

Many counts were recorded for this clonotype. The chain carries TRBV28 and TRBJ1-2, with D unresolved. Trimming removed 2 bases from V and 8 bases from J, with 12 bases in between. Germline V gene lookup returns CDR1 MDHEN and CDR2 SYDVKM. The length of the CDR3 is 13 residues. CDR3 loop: CASSLGGDGGYTF. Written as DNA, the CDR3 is TGTGCCAGCAGTTTAGGCGGGGATGGCGGCTACACCTTC.

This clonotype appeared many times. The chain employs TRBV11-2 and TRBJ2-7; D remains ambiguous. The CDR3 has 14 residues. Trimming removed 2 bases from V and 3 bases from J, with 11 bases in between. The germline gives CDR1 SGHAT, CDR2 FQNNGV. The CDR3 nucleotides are TGTGCCAGCAGCTTACGCGGCACGAGCTACGAGCAGTACTTC. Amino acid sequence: CASSLRGTSYEQYF.

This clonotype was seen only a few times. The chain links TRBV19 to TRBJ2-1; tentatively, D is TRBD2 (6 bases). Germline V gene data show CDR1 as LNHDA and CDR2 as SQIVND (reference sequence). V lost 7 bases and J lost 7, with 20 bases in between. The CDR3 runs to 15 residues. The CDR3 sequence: CASKTYESEGNEQFF. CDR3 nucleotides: TGTGCCAGTAAAACCTATGAATCGGAGGGGAATGAGCAGTTCTTC.

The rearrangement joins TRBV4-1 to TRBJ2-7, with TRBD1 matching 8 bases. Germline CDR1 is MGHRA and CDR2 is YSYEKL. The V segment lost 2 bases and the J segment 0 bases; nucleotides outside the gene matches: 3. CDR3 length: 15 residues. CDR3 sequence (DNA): TGCGCCAGCAGCCAACGACAGGGGCGCTCCTACGAGCAGTACTTC. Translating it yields CASSQRQGRSYEQYF.

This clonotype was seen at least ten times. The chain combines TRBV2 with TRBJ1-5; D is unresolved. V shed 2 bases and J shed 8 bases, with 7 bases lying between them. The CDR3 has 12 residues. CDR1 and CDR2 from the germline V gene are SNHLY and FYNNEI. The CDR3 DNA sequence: TGTGCCAGCAGTGAAATGAGGGAGCCCCAGCATTTT. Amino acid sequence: CASSEMREPQHF.

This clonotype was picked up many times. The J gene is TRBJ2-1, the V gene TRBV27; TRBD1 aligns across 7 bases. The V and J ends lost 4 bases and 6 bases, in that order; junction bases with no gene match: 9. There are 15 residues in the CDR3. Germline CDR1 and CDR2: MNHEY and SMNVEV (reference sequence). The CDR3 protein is CASSSPTGLSNEQFF. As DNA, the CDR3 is TGTGCCAGCAGTTCCCCGACAGGGTTGAGCAATGAGCAGTTCTTC.

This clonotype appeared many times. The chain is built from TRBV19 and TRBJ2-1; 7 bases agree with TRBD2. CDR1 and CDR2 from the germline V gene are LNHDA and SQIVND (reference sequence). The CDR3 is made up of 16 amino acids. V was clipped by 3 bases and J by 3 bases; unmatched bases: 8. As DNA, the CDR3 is TGTGCCAGTAGTATCGTTCCTAGCGGTAGCTACAATGAGCAGTTCTTC. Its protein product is CASSIVPSGSYNEQFF.

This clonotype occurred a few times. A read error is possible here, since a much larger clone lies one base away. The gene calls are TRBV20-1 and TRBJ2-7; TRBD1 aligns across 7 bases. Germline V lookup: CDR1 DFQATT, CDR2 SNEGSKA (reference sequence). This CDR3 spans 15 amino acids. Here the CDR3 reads CSAREPDREVNEQCF. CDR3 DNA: TGCAGTGCTAGGGAGCCAGACAGGGAAGTGAACGAGCAGTGCTTC.

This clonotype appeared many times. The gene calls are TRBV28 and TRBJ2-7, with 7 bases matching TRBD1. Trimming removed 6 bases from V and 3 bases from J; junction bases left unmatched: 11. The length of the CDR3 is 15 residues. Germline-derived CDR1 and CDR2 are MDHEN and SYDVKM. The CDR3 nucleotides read TGTGCCAGCAGCTCGGCGACAGGGTCTATCTACGAGCAGTACTTC. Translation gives CASSSATGSIYEQYF.

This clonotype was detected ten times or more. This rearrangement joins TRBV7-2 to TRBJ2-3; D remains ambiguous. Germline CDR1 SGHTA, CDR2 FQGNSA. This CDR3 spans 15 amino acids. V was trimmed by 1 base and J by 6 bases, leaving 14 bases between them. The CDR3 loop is CASSLGIARVDTQYF. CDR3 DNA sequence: TGTGCCAGCAGCTTAGGAATAGCTCGGGTGGATACGCAGTATTTT.

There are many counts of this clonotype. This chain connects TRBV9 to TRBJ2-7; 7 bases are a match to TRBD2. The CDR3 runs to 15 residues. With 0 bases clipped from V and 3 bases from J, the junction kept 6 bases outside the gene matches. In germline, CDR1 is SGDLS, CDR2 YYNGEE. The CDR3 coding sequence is TGTGCCAGCAGCGTAGCGGCTAGCGGCTTCTACGAGCAGTACTTC. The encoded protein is CASSVAASGFYEQYF.

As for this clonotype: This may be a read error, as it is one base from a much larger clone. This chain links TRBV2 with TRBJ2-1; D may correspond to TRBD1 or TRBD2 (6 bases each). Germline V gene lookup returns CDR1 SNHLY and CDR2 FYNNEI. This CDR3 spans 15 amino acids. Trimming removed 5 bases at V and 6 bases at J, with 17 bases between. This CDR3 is CASSPGGGTGNEQFF. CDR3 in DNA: TGTGCCAGCAGTCCTGGGGGCGGGACGGGCAATGAGCAGTTCTTC.

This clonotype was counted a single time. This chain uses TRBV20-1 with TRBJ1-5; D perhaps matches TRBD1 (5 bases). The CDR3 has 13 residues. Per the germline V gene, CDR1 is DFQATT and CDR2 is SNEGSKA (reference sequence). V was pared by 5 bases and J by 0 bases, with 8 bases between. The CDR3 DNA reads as TGCAGTGCTTACGGGGGTAGCAATCAGCCCCAGCATTTT. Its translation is CSAYGGSNQPQHF.

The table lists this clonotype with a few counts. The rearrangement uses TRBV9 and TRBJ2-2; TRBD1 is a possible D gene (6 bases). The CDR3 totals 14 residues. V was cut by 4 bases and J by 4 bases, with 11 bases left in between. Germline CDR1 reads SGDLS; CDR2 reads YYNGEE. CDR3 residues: CASSPTGFTGELFF. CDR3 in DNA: TGTGCCAGCAGCCCAACAGGGTTCACCGGGGAGCTGTTTTTT. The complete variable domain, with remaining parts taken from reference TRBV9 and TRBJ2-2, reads DSGVTQTPKHLITATGQRVTLRCSPRSGDLSVYWYQQSLDQGLQFLIQYYNGEERAKGNILERFSAQQFPDLHSELNLSSLELGDSALYFCASSPTGFTGELFFGEGSRLTVL.

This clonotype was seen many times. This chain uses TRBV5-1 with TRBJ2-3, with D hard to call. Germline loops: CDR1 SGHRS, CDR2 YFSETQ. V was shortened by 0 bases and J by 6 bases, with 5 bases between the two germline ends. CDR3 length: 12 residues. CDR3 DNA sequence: TGCGCCAGCAGCTTGGAGTGGGATACGCAGTATTTT. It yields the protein CASSLEWDTQYF. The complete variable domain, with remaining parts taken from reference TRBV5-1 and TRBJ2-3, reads KAGVTQTPRYLIKTRGQQVTLSCSPISGHRSVSWYQQTPGQGLQFLFEYFSETQRNKGNFPGRFSGRQFSNSRSEMNVSTLELGDSALYLCASSLEWDTQYFGPGTRLTVL.

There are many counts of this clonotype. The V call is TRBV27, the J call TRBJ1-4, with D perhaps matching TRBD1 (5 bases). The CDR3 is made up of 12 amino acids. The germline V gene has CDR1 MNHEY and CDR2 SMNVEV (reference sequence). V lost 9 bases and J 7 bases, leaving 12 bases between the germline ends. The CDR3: CASETGVEKLFF. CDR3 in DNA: TGTGCCAGTGAAACAGGTGTTGAAAAACTGTTTTTT.

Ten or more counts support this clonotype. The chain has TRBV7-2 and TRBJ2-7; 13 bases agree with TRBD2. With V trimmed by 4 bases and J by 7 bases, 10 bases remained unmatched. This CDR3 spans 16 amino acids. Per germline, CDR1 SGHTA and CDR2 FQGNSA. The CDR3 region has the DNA TGTGCCAGCAGCTCACCCCGGACTAGCGGGAGTGGAGAGCAGTACTTC. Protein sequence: CASSSPRTSGSGEQYF.

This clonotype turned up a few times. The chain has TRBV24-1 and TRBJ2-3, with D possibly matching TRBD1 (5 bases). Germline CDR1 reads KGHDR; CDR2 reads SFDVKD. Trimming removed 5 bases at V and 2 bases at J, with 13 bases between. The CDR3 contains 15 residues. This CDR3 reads CATSGSPGSTDTQYF. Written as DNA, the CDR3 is TGTGCCACCAGTGGAAGCCCAGGGTCCACAGATACGCAGTATTTT.

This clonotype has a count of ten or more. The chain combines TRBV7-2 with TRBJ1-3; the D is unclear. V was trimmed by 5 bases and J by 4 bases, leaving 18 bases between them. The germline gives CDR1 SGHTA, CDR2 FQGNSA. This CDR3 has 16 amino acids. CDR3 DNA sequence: TGTGCCAGCAGCCTACTACCGGGATCCAAGGGAAACACCATATATTTT. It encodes CASSLLPGSKGNTIYF.

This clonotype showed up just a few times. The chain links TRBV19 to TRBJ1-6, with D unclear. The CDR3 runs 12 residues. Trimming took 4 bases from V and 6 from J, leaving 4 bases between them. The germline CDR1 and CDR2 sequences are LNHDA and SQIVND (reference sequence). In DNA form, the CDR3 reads TGTGCCAGTAGTAGTCCTAATTCACCCCTCCACTTT. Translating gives CASSSPNSPLHF.

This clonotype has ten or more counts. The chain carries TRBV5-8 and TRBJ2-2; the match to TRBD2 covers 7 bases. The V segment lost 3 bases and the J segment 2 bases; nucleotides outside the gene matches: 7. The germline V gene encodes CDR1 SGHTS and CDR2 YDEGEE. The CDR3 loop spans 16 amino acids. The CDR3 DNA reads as TGTGCCAGCAGCTGGGGAACGGGACTAAACACCGGGGAGCTGTTTTTT. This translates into CASSWGTGLNTGELFF.

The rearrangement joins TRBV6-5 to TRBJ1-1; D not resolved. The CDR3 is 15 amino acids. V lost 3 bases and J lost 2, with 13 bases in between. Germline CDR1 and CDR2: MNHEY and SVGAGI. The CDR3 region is CASSYSLAGNTEAFF. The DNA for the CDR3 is TGTGCCAGCAGTTATTCTTTGGCAGGCAACACTGAAGCTTTCTTT.

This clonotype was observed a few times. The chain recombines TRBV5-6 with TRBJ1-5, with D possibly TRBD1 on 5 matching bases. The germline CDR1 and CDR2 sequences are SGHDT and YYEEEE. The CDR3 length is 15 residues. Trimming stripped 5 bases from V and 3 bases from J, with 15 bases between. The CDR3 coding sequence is TGTGCCAGCAGTAAAGGGGAACGAATCAATCAGCCCCAGCATTTT. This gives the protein CASSKGERINQPQHF.

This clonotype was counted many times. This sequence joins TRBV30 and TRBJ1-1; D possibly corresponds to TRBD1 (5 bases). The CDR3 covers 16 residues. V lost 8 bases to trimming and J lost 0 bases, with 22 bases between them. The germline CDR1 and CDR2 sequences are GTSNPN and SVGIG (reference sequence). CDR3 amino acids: CARHWDGEDMNTEAFF. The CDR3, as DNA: TGTGCCCGGCACTGGGACGGCGAAGATATGAACACTGAAGCTTTCTTT. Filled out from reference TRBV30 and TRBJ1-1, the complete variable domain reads SQTIHQWPATLVQPVGSPLSLECTVEGTSNPNLYWYRQAAGRGLQLLFYSVGIGQISSEVPQNLSASRPQDRQFILSSKKLLLSDSGFYLCARHWDGEDMNTEAFFGQGTRLTVV.

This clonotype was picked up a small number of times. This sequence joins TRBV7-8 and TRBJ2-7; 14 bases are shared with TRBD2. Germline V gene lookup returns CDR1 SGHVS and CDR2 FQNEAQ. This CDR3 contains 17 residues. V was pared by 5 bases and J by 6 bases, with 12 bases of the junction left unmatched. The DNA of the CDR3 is TGTGCCAGCAGCCATGGTAGACTAGCGGGAGGGGGGCGCGAGCAGTACTTC. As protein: CASSHGRLAGGGREQYF.

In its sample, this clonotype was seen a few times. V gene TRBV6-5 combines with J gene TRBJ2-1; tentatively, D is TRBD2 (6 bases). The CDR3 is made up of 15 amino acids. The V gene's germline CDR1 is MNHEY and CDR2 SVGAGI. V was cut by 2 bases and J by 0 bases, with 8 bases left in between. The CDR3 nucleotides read TGTGCCAGCAGTTACATGGGGGGCTCCTACAATGAGCAGTTCTTC. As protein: CASSYMGGSYNEQFF.

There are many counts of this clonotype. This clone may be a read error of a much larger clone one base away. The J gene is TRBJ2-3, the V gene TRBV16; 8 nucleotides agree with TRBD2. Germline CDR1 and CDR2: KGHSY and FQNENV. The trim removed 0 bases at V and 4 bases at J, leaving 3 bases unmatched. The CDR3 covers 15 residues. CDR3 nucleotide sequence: TGTGCCAGCAGCCAATCGAACGGGAGGGCAGATACGCAGTATTTT. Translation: CASSQSNGRADTQYF. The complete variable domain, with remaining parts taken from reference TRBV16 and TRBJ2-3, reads GEEVAQTPKHLVRGEGQKAKLYCAPIKGHSYVFWYQQVLKNEFKFLISFQNENVFDETGMPKERFSAKCLPNSPCSLEIQATKLEDSAVYFCASSQSNGRADTQYFGPGTRLTVL.